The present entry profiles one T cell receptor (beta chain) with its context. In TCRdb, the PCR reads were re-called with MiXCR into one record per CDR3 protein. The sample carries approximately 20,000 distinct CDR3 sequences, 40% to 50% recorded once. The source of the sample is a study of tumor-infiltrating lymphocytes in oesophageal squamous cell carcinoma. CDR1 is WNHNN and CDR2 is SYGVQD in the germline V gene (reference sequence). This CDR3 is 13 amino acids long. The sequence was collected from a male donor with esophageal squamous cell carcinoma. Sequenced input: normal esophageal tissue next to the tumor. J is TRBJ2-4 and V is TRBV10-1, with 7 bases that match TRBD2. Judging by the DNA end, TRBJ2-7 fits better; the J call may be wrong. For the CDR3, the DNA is TGCGCCAGCAGTAACGGACTAGCCTACGAGCAGTACTTC. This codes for CASSNGLAYEQYF.